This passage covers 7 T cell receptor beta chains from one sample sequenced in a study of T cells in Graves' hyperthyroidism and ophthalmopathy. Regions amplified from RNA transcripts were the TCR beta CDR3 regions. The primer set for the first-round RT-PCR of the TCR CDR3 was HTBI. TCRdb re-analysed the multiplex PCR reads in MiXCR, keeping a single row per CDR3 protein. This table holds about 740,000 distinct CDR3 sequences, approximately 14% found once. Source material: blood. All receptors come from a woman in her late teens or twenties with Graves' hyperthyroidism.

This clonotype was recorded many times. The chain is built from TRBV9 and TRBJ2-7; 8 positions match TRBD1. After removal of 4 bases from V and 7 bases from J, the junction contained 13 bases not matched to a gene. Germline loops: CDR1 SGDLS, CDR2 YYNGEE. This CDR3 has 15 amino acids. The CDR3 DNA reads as TGTGCCAGCAGCCCAAGGACAGGGCCAACGGAGGAGCAGTACTTC. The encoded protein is CASSPRTGPTEEQYF.

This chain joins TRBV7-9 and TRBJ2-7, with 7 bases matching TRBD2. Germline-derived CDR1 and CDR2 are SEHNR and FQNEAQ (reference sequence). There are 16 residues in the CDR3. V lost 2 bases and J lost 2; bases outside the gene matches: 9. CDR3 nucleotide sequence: TGTGCCAGCAGCTTAAGTGTGGCTAGCGGTCCCTACGAGCAGTACTTC. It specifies CASSLSVASGPYEQYF.

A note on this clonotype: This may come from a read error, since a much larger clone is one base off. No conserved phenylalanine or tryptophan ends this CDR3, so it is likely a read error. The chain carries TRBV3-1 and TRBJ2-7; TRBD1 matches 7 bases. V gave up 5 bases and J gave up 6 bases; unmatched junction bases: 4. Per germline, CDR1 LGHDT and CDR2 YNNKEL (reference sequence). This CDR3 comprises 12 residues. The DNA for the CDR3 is TGTGCCAGCAGCTTTACAGGGGTCGAGCAGTACCTC. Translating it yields CASSFTGVEQYL.

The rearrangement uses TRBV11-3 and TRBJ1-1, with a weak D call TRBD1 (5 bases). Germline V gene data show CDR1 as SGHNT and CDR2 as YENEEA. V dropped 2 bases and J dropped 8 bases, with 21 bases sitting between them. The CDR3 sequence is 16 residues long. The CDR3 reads CASSLNYRQERVEAFF. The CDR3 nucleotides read TGTGCCAGCAGCTTAAATTACAGGCAGGAACGGGTGGAAGCTTTCTTT.

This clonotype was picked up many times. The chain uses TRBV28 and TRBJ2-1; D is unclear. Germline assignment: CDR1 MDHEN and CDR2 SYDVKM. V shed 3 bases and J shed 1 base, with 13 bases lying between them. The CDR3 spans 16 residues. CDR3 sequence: CASSFSHMGSYNEQFF. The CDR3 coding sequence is TGTGCCAGCAGTTTTTCCCATATGGGGTCCTACAATGAGCAGTTCTTC. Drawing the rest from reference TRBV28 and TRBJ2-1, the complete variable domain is DVKVTQSSRYLVKRTGEKVFLECVQDMDHENMFWYRQDPGLGLRLIYFSYDVKMKEKGDIPEGYSVSREKKERFSLILESASTNQTSMYLCASSFSHMGSYNEQFFGPGTRLTVL.

DNA of the CDR3: TGTGCCAGTAGTCCTCTTTTCGGCGATAGCTCCTACGAGCAGTACTTC. Amino acids: CASSPLFGDSSYEQYF. The genes are TRBV19 and TRBJ2-7; D not resolved. V lost 5 bases to trimming and J lost 0 bases, with 17 bases between them. Germline CDR1 reads LNHDA; CDR2 reads SQIVND (reference sequence). The CDR3 contains 16 residues.

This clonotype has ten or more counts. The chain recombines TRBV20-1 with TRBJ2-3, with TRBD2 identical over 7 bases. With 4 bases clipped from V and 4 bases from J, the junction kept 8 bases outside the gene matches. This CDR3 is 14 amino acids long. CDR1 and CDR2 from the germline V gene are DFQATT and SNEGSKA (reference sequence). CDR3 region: CSANMRENADTQYF. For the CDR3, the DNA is TGCAGTGCTAATATGCGGGAGAACGCAGATACGCAGTATTTT.